The clone carrying this T cell receptor beta chain was counted a few times. Germline CDR1 and CDR2: SNHLY and FYNNEI. The CDR3 contains 13 residues. Losses at the gene ends were 8 bases for V and 5 bases for J; bases not matched to a gene: 8. This sample stems from a study of identifying expanded T cells in peripheral blood. During the collection period, no donor immune events like infections were recorded. Profiled with immunoSEQ multiplex PCR; TCRdb holds only in-frame clones, not every one. This table has around 120,000 clones, roughly 80% appearing once. Sequenced: blood. The receptor comes from a person aged 18-70 years in good health. This chain links TRBV2 with TRBJ1-1, with 7 bases that match TRBD1. The CDR3 nucleotides read TGTGCCAGCCTCACAGGGGAGGGGACTGAAGCTTTCTTT. Protein product: CASLTGEGTEAFF.